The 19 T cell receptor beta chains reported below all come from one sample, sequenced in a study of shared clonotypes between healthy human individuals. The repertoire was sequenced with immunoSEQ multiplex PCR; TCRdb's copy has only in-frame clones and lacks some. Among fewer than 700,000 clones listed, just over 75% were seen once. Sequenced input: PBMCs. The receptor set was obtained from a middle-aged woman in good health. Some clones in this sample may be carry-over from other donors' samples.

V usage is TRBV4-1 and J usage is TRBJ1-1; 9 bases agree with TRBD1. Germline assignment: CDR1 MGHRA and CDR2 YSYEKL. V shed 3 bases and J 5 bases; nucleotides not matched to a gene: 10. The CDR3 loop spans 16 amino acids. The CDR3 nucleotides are TGCGCCAGCAGCCACAGGACAGGGGAGGTTAGGACTGAAGCTTTCTTT. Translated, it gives CASSHRTGEVRTEAFF.

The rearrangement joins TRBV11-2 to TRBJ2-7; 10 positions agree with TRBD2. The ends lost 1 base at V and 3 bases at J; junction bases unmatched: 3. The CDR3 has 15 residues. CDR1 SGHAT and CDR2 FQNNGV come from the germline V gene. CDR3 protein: CASSLGLAGVYEQYF. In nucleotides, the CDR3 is TGTGCCAGCAGCTTAGGGCTAGCGGGAGTCTACGAGCAGTACTTC.

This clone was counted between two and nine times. The CDR3 DNA reads as TGCGCCAGCAGTTTCCAAACTGGGGGATCAAGACGAATCTCCTACGAGCAGTACTTC. It codes for CASSFQTGGSRRISYEQYF. The chain recombines TRBV23-1 with TRBJ2-7; TRBD1 or TRBD2 may be the D gene (5 bases each). Being an ORF, TRBV23-1 has a function that is uncertain. V lost 5 bases and J lost 0, with 26 bases in between. CDR3 size: 19 residues.

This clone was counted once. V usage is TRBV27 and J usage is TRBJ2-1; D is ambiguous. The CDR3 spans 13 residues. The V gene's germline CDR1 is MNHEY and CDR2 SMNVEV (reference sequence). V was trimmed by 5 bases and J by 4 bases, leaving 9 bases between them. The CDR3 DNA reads TGTGCCAGCAGTACCACAAGATACAATGAGCAGTTCTTC. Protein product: CASSTTRYNEQFF.

The CDR3, as DNA: TGTGCCAGCAGTTTTCTCGGGACTAATCAGTTCTTC. As protein: CASSFLGTNQFF. The chain combines TRBV28 with TRBJ2-1; 7 bases line up with TRBD2. Germline values: CDR1 MDHEN, CDR2 SYDVKM. This CDR3 has 12 residues. Germline trimming cut 3 bases from V and 13 bases from J; bases unmatched to any gene: 6.

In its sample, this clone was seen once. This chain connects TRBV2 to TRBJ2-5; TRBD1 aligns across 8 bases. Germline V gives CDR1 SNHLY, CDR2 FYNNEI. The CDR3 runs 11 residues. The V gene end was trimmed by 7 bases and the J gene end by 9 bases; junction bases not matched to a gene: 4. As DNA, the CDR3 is TGTGCCAGCATCGTACAGGGGGCCCAGTACTTC. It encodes CASIVQGAQYF.

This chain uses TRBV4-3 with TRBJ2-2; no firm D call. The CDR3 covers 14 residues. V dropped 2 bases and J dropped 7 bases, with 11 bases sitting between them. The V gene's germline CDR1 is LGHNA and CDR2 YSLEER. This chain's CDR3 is CASSQKLGGGELFF. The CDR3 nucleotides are TGCGCCAGCAGCCAAAAGCTAGGTGGCGGGGAGCTGTTTTTT.

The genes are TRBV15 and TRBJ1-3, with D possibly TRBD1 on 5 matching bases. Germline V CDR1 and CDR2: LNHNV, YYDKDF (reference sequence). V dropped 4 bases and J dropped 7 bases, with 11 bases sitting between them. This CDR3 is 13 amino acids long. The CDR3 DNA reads TGTGCCACCAGCAAGAGGCGACAGAACACCATATATTTT. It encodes CATSKRRQNTIYF. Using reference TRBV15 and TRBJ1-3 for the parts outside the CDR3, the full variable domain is DAMVIQNPRYQVTQFGKPVTLSCSQTLNHNVMYWYQQKSSQAPKLLFHYYDKDFNNEADTPDNFQSRRPNTSFCFLDIRSPGLGDTAMYLCATSKRRQNTIYFGEGSWLTVV.

DNA of the CDR3: TGCAGCGTCCCCCCTCCTCGCGGGGGGACCTACAATGAGCAGTTCTTC. Translation: CSVPPPRGGTYNEQFF. The genes are TRBV29-1 and TRBJ2-1; 8 nucleotides line up with TRBD2. The CDR3 is 16 residues long. J lost 2 bases, V lost 6 bases, and 12 bases had no gene match. CDR1 is SQVTM and CDR2 is ANQGSEA in the germline V gene.

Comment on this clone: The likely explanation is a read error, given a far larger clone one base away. The CDR3 sequence is CAQVGGFGSTIYF. The CDR3 coding sequence is TGTGCCCAGGTGGGGGGATTTGGAAGCACCATATATTTT. The chain carries TRBV30 and TRBJ1-3, with a possible D match to TRBD1 (5 bases). There are 13 residues in the CDR3. Germline lookup yields CDR1 GTSNPN and CDR2 SVGIG (reference sequence). The full variable domain, in which reference TRBV30 and TRBJ1-3 provide the parts outside the CDR3, is SQTIHQWPATLVQPVGSPLSLECTVEGTSNPNLYWYRQAAGRGLQLLFYSVGIGQISSEVPQNLSASRPQDRQFILSSKKLLLSDSGFYLCAQVGGFGSTIYFGEGSWLTVV.

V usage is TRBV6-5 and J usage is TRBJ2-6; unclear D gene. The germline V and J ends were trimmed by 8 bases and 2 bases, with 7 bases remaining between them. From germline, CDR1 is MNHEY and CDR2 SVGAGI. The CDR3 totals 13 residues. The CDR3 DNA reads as TGTGCCAGCGTGTCCCCTGGGGCCAACGTCCTGACTTTC. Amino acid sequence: CASVSPGANVLTF.

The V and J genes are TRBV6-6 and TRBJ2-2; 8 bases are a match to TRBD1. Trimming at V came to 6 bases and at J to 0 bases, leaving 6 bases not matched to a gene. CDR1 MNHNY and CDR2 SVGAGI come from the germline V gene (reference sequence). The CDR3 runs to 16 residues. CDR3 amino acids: CASRLTGAANTGELFF. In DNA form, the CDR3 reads TGTGCCAGCAGATTGACAGGGGCCGCGAACACCGGGGAGCTGTTTTTT.

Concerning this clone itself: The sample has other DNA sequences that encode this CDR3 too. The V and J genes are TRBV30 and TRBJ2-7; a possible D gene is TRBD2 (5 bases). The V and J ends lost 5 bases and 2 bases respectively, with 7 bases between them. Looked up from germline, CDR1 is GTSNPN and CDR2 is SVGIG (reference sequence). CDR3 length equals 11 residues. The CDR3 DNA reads TGTGCCTGGGGAGGACCCTACGAGCAGTACTTC. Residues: CAWGGPYEQYF.

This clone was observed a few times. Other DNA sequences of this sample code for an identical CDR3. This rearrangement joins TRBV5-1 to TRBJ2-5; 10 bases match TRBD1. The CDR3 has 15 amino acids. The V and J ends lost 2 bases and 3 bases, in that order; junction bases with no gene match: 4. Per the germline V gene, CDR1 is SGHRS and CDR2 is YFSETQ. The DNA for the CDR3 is TGCGCCAGCAGCTTAGTCGGGACAGGGGAAGAGACCCAGTACTTC. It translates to CASSLVGTGEETQYF.

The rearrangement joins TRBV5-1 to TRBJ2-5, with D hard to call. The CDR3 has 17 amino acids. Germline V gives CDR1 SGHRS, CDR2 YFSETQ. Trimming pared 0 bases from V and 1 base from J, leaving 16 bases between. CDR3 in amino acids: CASSLVHRSSLQETQYF. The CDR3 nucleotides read TGCGCCAGCAGCTTGGTGCATCGTTCTTCGCTCCAAGAGACCCAGTACTTC.

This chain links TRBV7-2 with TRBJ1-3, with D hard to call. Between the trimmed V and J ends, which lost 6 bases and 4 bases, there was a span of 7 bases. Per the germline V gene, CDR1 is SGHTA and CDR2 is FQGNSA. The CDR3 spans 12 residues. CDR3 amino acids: CASRRAGNTIYF. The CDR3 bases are TGTGCCAGCAGACGTGCCGGAAACACCATATATTTT.

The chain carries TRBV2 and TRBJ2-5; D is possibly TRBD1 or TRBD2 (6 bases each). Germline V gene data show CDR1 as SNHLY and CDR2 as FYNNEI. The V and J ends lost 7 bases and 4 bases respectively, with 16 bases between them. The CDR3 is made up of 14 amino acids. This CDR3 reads CASTERGLPETQYF. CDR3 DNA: TGTGCCAGCACCGAACGGGGGCTCCCAGAGACCCAGTACTTC.

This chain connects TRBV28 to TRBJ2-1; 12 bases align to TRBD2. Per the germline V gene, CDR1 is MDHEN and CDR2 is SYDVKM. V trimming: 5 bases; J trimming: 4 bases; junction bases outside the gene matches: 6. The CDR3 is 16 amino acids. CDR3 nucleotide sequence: TGTGCCAGCAGTAGTCCGGGACTAGCGGGTTACAATGAGCAGTTCTTC. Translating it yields CASSSPGLAGYNEQFF. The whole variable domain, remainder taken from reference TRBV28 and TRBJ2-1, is DVKVTQSSRYLVKRTGEKVFLECVQDMDHENMFWYRQDPGLGLRLIYFSYDVKMKEKGDIPEGYSVSREKKERFSLILESASTNQTSMYLCASSSPGLAGYNEQFFGPGTRLTVL.

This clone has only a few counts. The CDR3, as DNA: TGTGCCAGCAGAAGCATAAACACTGAAGCTTTCTTT. Translated, it gives CASRSINTEAFF. This chain links TRBV28 with TRBJ1-1; unclear D gene. There are 12 residues in the CDR3. Germline V lookup: CDR1 MDHEN, CDR2 SYDVKM. V gave up 6 bases and J gave up 2 bases, with 7 bases separating them.